This T cell receptor (beta chain) appears in the sequencing data of a study of spatial heterogeneity in lung cancer. Overall study: The mean occurrence of each unique TCR and UMI combination in raw reads exceeded nine.

This clonotype was recorded at least ten times. Its matching antigen is unknown. Since the library was made to target alpha chains, this beta chain is a stray read and its abundance is not meaningful. Findings and caveats of the study: Within tumors, counts of expanded alpha and beta TCRs tracked tumor mutation counts.

Time point noted: sample taken at primary tumor resection. The cohort: 70 to 75 early-stage, untreated non-small cell lung cancer patients. Without sorting, whole RNA was sequenced from tumor, nontumor lung or frozen PBMC. Every TCR cDNA molecule bore a unique molecular identifier. TCRdb re-analysed the 5' RACE reads in MiXCR, keeping a single row per CDR3 protein. The table records 15,000 to 20,000 distinct CDR3 sequences, more than 5.5% of them present only once. The source of this sequence is a male donor with early-stage non-small cell lung cancer. The specimen was lung tumor tissue, collected at surgery.

In DNA, the CDR3 is TGTGCCAGCAGCTTTGGTTTGGTGGGGGGATACAATGAGCAGTTCTTC. This encodes CASSFGLVGGYNEQFF. The rearrangement links TRBV9 to TRBJ2-1, with D possibly TRBD2 on 6 matching bases. Trimming cost V 4 bases and J 4 bases, with 18 bases left between them. Per germline, CDR1 SGDLS and CDR2 YYNGEE. The CDR3 loop spans 16 amino acids.